Each of the 24 T cell receptor beta chains below was sequenced from the same sample in a study of T cells after posttransplantation cyclophosphamide. The method was immunoSEQ multiplex PCR; TCRdb's version includes in-frame clones alone and lacks a portion of them. The sample comprises roughly 4,900 clones, around 72% of which are singletons, and 53% rests with the top ten. Control samples came 1 year after myeloablative marrow transplants with methotrexate plus calcineurin inhibitor. This sample comprised PBMCs, obtained around 290 days after allogeneic stem cell transplant with calcineurin inhibitor and methotrexate. Source of these receptors: a female patient between 50 and 60 years old who received an allogeneic stem cell transplant from an unrelated donor, was CMV-positive, and had acute and chronic GVHD. The graft donor may be the source of some T cells.

The chain is built from TRBV5-1 and TRBJ2-1; a possible D gene is TRBD2 (6 bases). V shed 0 bases and J shed 10 bases, with 14 bases lying between them. Germline CDR1 is SGHRS and CDR2 is YFSETQ. The CDR3 extends over 14 amino acids. CDR3 sequence (DNA): TGCGCCAGCAGCTTGGGTGGAGGGGAGAGGGAGCAGTTCTTC. As protein: CASSLGGGEREQFF.

Worth noting for this clone: The same CDR3 arises from other DNA sequences in this sample as well. The V call is TRBV6-5, the J call TRBJ1-1; D unresolved. V lost 5 bases, J lost 4 bases, and 11 bases lay in between. CDR1 is MNHEY and CDR2 is SVGAGI in the germline V gene. This CDR3 spans 13 amino acids. CDR3: CASSRNRFTEAFF. The CDR3 DNA sequence: TGTGCCAGCAGTCGGAACAGATTCACTGAAGCTTTCTTT.

CDR3 loop: CASSLINTEAFF. The CDR3, as DNA: TGTGCCAGCAGCTTGATAAACACTGAAGCTTTCTTT. The V call is TRBV5-4, the J call TRBJ1-1; D gene unclear. Per the germline V gene, CDR1 is SGHNT and CDR2 is YYREEE (reference sequence). The CDR3 has 12 amino acids. Trimming cost V 1 base and J 2 bases, with 3 bases left between them. The full variable domain, in which reference TRBV5-4 and TRBJ1-1 provide the parts outside the CDR3, is ETGVTQSPTHLIKTRGQQVTLRCSSQSGHNTVSWYQQALGQGPQFIFQYYREEENGRGNFPPRFSGLQFPNYSSELNVNALELDDSALYLCASSLINTEAFFGQGTRLTVV.

Worth noting for this clone: The junction shows a germline mismatch at one end, possibly a read error. The chain has TRBV6-1 and TRBJ1-2; tentative D call: TRBD1 (5 bases). Germline assignment: CDR1 MNHNS and CDR2 SASEGT. There are 16 residues in the CDR3. The CDR3: CASREVKEGANYGYTF. As DNA, the CDR3 is TGTGCCAGCAGGGAAGTGAAGGAAGGGGCTAACTATGGCTACACCTTC.

CDR3 sequence reads: CASSQQGTDTQYF. CDR3 nucleotides: TGTGCCAGCAGCCAACAGGGCACAGATACGCAGTATTTT. This chain uses TRBV6-1 with TRBJ2-3; TRBD1 might be the D (5 bases). Germline CDR1 and CDR2: MNHNS and SASEGT. The V gene lost 6 bases and the J gene lost 1 base, with 8 bases spanning the gap. CDR3 size: 13 residues.

The chain carries TRBV28 and TRBJ2-3, with unresolved D. The CDR3 covers 15 residues. Germline lookup yields CDR1 MDHEN and CDR2 SYDVKM. V lost 4 bases to trimming and J lost 4 bases, with 15 bases between them. CDR3 in amino acids: CASSSPPSIADTQYF. The CDR3 nucleotides are TGTGCCAGCAGTTCTCCCCCTTCTATCGCAGATACGCAGTATTTT.

This chain connects TRBV30 to TRBJ1-2; D gene unclear. V shed 2 bases and J shed 1 base, with 11 bases lying between them. Per germline, CDR1 GTSNPN and CDR2 SVGIG (reference sequence). The CDR3 length is 14 residues. CDR3 bases: TGTGCCTGGAGTTTCAGAAATTATAACTATGGCTACACCTTC. Protein sequence: CAWSFRNYNYGYTF.

The chain uses TRBV28 and TRBJ1-2, with 7 bases lining up with TRBD1. This CDR3 is 15 amino acids long. V lost 6 bases, J lost 3 bases, and 10 bases stayed unmatched. The germline V gene encodes CDR1 MDHEN and CDR2 SYDVKM. DNA of the CDR3: TGTGCCAGCAGCTCGCCAGGGGGAGCGCACTATGGCTACACCTTC. Encoded protein: CASSSPGGAHYGYTF.

The V gene is TRBV5-1, the J gene TRBJ2-6; 10 bases fit TRBD1. The CDR3 contains 17 residues. Germline CDR1 reads SGHRS; CDR2 reads YFSETQ. Losses at the gene ends were 4 bases for V and 2 bases for J; bases not matched to a gene: 6. The chain's CDR3 is CASSPQTGGAGANVLTF. CDR3 DNA: TGCGCCAGCAGCCCGCAGACAGGGGGCGCTGGGGCCAACGTCCTGACTTTC.

This rearrangement joins TRBV10-3 to TRBJ2-7, with 7 bases aligning to TRBD1. The CDR3 is 15 residues long. Germline V gives CDR1 ENHRY, CDR2 SYGVKD. Trimming cost V 7 bases and J 7 bases; bases outside gene matches: 16. CDR3 bases: TGTGCCATCACCCAATCGGGACAGAAGGGCGGGGAGCAGTACTTC. Its translation is CAITQSGQKGGEQYF.

The J gene is TRBJ1-4, the V gene TRBV7-2; D gene ambiguous. Trimming stripped 0 bases from V and 4 bases from J, with 6 bases between. This CDR3 region has 14 residues. Germline V gene sequence: CDR1 SGHTA, CDR2 FQGNSA. CDR3 sequence (DNA): TGTGCCAGCAGCTTAGCGTATATTAATGAAAAACTGTTTTTT. Translation: CASSLAYINEKLFF.

This clone showed up just a few times. This chain links TRBV5-6 with TRBJ1-4, with 8 bases fitting TRBD1. The V segment lost 3 bases and the J segment 8 bases; nucleotides outside the gene matches: 15. This CDR3 region has 17 residues. Germline loops: CDR1 SGHDT, CDR2 YYEEEE. In nucleotides, the CDR3 is TGTGCCAGCAGCTCCGAACGGGGACAGGCCTCGATGGAAAAACTGTTTTTT. It specifies CASSSERGQASMEKLFF.

The gene calls are TRBV12-5 and TRBJ2-5; 7 bases match TRBD1. In germline, CDR1 is LGHNT, CDR2 FRNRAP. The CDR3 spans 16 residues. Trimming at V came to 0 bases and at J to 1 base, leaving 5 bases not matched to a gene. The CDR3 region has the DNA TGTGCTAGTGGTTTGGTCGACAGGGCTGCCCAAGAGACCCAGTACTTC. It translates to CASGLVDRAAQETQYF.

The V call is TRBV13, the J call TRBJ1-1, with D hard to call. Per the germline V gene, CDR1 is PRHDT and CDR2 is FYEKMQ (reference sequence). This CDR3 has 11 residues. V was clipped by 6 bases and J by 7 bases, with 9 bases between them. In DNA, the CDR3 is TGTGCCAGCAGGCCGCGAGGTGAAGCTTTCTTT. This translates into CASRPRGEAFF.

The chain couples TRBV4-1 to TRBJ1-1; tentative D call: TRBD1 (6 bases). Trimming removed 5 bases at V and 4 bases at J, with 20 bases between. The CDR3 covers 16 residues. Germline lookup yields CDR1 MGHRA and CDR2 YSYEKL. The CDR3 DNA reads TGCGCCAGCAGCTCCAGAGGCAGTGCGGGGGCCACTGAAGCTTTCTTT. Protein product: CASSSRGSAGATEAFF.

The chain carries TRBV19 and TRBJ2-7, with D maybe TRBD1 (6 bases). V dropped 7 bases and J dropped 2 bases, with 12 bases sitting between them. The germline CDR1 and CDR2 sequences are LNHDA and SQIVND (reference sequence). This CDR3 has 13 residues. The CDR3 is CASTPGQTYEQYF. CDR3 bases: TGTGCCAGTACCCCTGGACAGACCTACGAGCAGTACTTC.

This clone was seen only a few times. The rearrangement uses TRBV5-6 and TRBJ1-2, with D possibly matching TRBD1 (5 bases). Per the germline V gene, CDR1 is SGHDT and CDR2 is YYEEEE. The germline V and J ends were trimmed by 0 bases and 2 bases, with 11 bases remaining between them. The CDR3 is 15 residues long. The CDR3 sequence: CASSLGQRLNYGYTF. CDR3 nucleotide sequence: TGTGCCAGCAGCTTGGGACAGAGGTTGAACTATGGCTACACCTTC.

The chain joins TRBV4-1 to TRBJ2-7; 8 bases line up with TRBD1. CDR3 length equals 15 residues. Trimming took 1 base from V and 5 from J; bases not matched to a gene: 7. Germline CDR1 reads MGHRA; CDR2 reads YSYEKL. The CDR3 is CASSQVTGVPHEQYF. The CDR3 DNA sequence: TGCGCCAGCAGCCAAGTGACAGGGGTGCCCCACGAGCAGTACTTC.

The chain is built from TRBV5-1 and TRBJ2-1, with D perhaps TRBD1 (7 bases). Germline CDR1 and CDR2: SGHRS and YFSETQ. Trimming took 4 bases from V and 0 from J, leaving 17 bases between them. The CDR3 has 17 amino acids. CDR3 in DNA: TGCGCCAGCAGCCCTCAGGGGGGCTCGAGCTCCTACAATGAGCAGTTCTTC. Its translation is CASSPQGGSSSYNEQFF.

This chain joins TRBV27 and TRBJ2-3; TRBD1 agrees at 7 bases. The CDR3 covers 15 residues. Germline V gene lookup returns CDR1 MNHEY and CDR2 SMNVEV (reference sequence). V lost 6 bases, J lost 6 bases, and 12 bases stayed unmatched. CDR3 residues: CASSPGQWSTDTQYF. The CDR3 bases are TGTGCCAGCAGCCCGGGACAGTGGAGTACGGATACGCAGTATTTT.

This clone was observed a handful of times. This chain connects TRBV7-9 to TRBJ2-3; 7 bases are shared with TRBD1. CDR3 size: 14 residues. J was trimmed by 0 bases and V by 5 bases; bases with no gene match: 2. The germline V gene encodes CDR1 SEHNR and CDR2 FQNEAQ (reference sequence). The CDR3 sequence is CASSGTVSTDTQYF. As DNA, the CDR3 is TGTGCCAGCAGCGGGACAGTTAGCACAGATACGCAGTATTTT.

The chain joins TRBV6-5 to TRBJ1-2; TRBD1 matches 7 bases. Germline trimming cut 1 base from V and 2 bases from J; bases unmatched to any gene: 1. Germline lookup yields CDR1 MNHEY and CDR2 SVGAGI. This CDR3 comprises 14 residues. CDR3 in amino acids: CASSYLQGNYGYTF. As DNA, the CDR3 is TGTGCCAGCAGTTACTTACAGGGGAACTATGGCTACACCTTC.

The rearrangement uses TRBV7-2 and TRBJ1-1; D gene unclear. Germline V CDR1 and CDR2: SGHTA, FQGNSA. This CDR3 region has 16 residues. The V end was cut by 5 bases, the J end by 4 bases, with 20 bases between. Here the CDR3 DNA reads TGTGCCAGCAGCCTCCAACTGTCCCTGGTTGGCACTGAAGCTTTCTTT. Encoded protein: CASSLQLSLVGTEAFF.

This clone was seen only once. V gene TRBV6-1 combines with J gene TRBJ2-2; D possibly corresponds to TRBD1 (7 bases). CDR1 and CDR2 (germline): MNHNS, SASEGT. Deletions cut 2 bases from V and 13 bases from J, with 17 bases between. The CDR3 totals 14 residues. The CDR3 loop reads CASSEIGGQIRLFF. The CDR3, as DNA: TGTGCCAGCAGTGAAATCGGGGGACAGATCCGGCTGTTTTTT.